The 5 T cell receptor beta chains below all came from one sample that was sequenced in a study of metastatic and nonmetastatic thyroid tumors. TCRdb recomputed clones from the PCR reads via MiXCR. The data hold more than 9,000 clones, with roughly 28% observed a single time. Nobody among the patients had been given any treatment before thyroid surgery. Sequenced input: tumor tissue. The receptor set was obtained from a male donor with papillary thyroid cancer or a benign thyroid nodule (not recorded which). Some clones in this sample may be carry-over from other donors' samples.

By share, this clone ranks as medium-sized. The gene calls are TRBV7-9 and TRBJ1-5; 9 bases map to TRBD1. CDR3 length: 15 residues. The V segment lost 5 bases and the J segment 10 bases; nucleotides outside the gene matches: 12. The germline V gene encodes CDR1 SEHNR and CDR2 FQNEAQ (reference sequence). The CDR3 nucleotides read TGTGCCAGCAGCCCTACAGGGGGCGGTGCAATCCCCCAGCATTTT. This translates into CASSPTGGGAIPQHF. Complete variable domain (other parts from reference TRBV7-9 and TRBJ1-5): DTGVSQNPRHKITKRGQNVTFRCDPISEHNRLYWYRQTLGQGPEFLTYFQNEAQLEKSRLLSDRFSAERPKGSFSTLEIQRTEQGDSAMYLCASSPTGGGAIPQHFGDGTRLSIL.

This chain links TRBV6-1 with TRBJ2-3; 9 bases are shared with TRBD2. The CDR3 consists of 15 residues. CDR1 MNHNS and CDR2 SASEGT come from the germline V gene. The V segment lost 2 bases and the J segment 4 bases; nucleotides outside the gene matches: 4. CDR3 residues: CASSERAGGPDTQYF. The CDR3 coding sequence is TGTGCCAGCAGTGAACGGGCGGGAGGGCCAGATACGCAGTATTTT.

This clone was seen only a few times. This may be a read error: a much more frequent sequence differs by one nucleotide. No conserved phenylalanine or tryptophan ends this CDR3, so it is likely a read error. The J gene is TRBJ2-2, the V gene TRBV4-3, with 7 bases identical to TRBD1. CDR3 length: 16 residues. Germline loops: CDR1 LGHNA, CDR2 YSLEER. After removal of 2 bases from V and 3 bases from J, the junction contained 6 bases not matched to a gene. CDR3: CASSQRDRDYTGELFV. The CDR3 bases are TGCGCCAGCAGCCAACGAGACAGGGATTACACCGGGGAGCTGTTTGTT.

By share, this clone ranks as medium-sized (0.01 to 0.1%). CDR3 DNA: TGCAGTGCTAGACGTATAGGTAGCGGGACAGAGACCCAGTACTTC. As protein: CSARRIGSGTETQYF. The chain is built from TRBV20-1 and TRBJ2-5; 8 nucleotides match TRBD2. There are 15 residues in the CDR3. Trimming at V came to 2 bases and at J to 4 bases, leaving 9 bases not matched to a gene. Germline CDR1 is DFQATT and CDR2 is SNEGSKA (reference sequence).

V is TRBV4-3 and J is TRBJ1-1; no firm D call. Trimming took off 3 bases at V and 0 bases at J, with 11 bases between the two ends. The CDR3 loop spans 15 amino acids. Germline lookup yields CDR1 LGHNA and CDR2 YSLEER. In nucleotides, the CDR3 is TGCGCCAGCAGCCAGGAAAGGTCTCTGAACACTGAAGCTTTCTTT. This translates into CASSQERSLNTEAFF.